What follows are 14 T cell receptor beta chains derived from one specimen sequenced in a study of cytomegalovirus exposure and HLA in healthy donors. The PCR was carried out with 60 Vbeta primers and 13 Jbeta primers. TCRdb's table, derived via immunoSEQ multiplex PCR, lists solely in-frame clones and lacks some. The data hold over 150,000 clones, with around 80% observed a single time. The sample was PBMCs. The receptors shown here come from a woman aged 45-65 years in good health and CMV-seropositive.

This chain uses TRBV18 with TRBJ1-5; D is ambiguous. The CDR3 contains 15 residues. The germline V gene has CDR1 KGHSH and CDR2 LQKENI. V gave up 6 bases and J gave up 6 bases, with 18 bases separating them. DNA for the CDR3: TGTGCCAGCTCGTCCCAGCACGGAGATACTCAGCCCCAGCATTTT. Amino acids: CASSSQHGDTQPQHF.

This chain connects TRBV2 to TRBJ1-2; TRBD1 matches at 8 bases. The V gene end was trimmed by 4 bases and the J gene end by 2 bases; junction bases not matched to a gene: 6. Looked up from germline, CDR1 is SNHLY and CDR2 is FYNNEI. The CDR3 is 15 residues long. The DNA of the CDR3 is TGTGCCAGCAGTGGGGGACAGGCCCCAAACTATGGCTACACCTTC. This codes for CASSGGQAPNYGYTF.

The chain has TRBV19 and TRBJ1-5; 8 bases are shared with TRBD1. The germline V gene encodes CDR1 LNHDA and CDR2 SQIVND (reference sequence). V shed 5 bases, J shed 0 bases, and the junction held 6 bases outside the gene matches. CDR3 length equals 16 residues. CDR3 DNA: TGTGCCAGTAGTCCGAGACAGGGGAATAGCAATCAGCCCCAGCATTTT. This gives the protein CASSPRQGNSNQPQHF.

This clone was counted once. This chain connects TRBV6-5 to TRBJ1-5; D remains ambiguous. The ends were cut back, 6 bases at V and 0 bases at J, with 9 bases in the middle. The CDR3 is 14 residues long. The germline V gene encodes CDR1 MNHEY and CDR2 SVGAGI. CDR3 DNA sequence: TGTGCCAGCAGCTCGGGATATAGCAATCAGCCCCAGCATTTT. Translating it yields CASSSGYSNQPQHF.

About this clone: Other DNA sequences within the sample encode an identical CDR3. The chain has TRBV6-5 and TRBJ2-7, with D perhaps matching TRBD2 (6 bases). Germline assignment: CDR1 MNHEY and CDR2 SVGAGI. This CDR3 region has 13 residues. Trimming pared 2 bases from V and 1 base from J, leaving 6 bases between. In nucleotides, the CDR3 is TGTGCCAGCAGTTACGGAGGGTCCTACGAGCAGTACTTC. Amino acid sequence: CASSYGGSYEQYF.

The V and J genes are TRBV5-1 and TRBJ1-6; D is undetermined. The CDR3 is 15 amino acids. CDR1 is SGHRS, CDR2 YFSETQ, per germline. V shed 0 bases and J shed 5 bases, with 9 bases lying between them. This CDR3 is CASSLDTIHNSPLHF. The CDR3 region has the DNA TGCGCCAGCAGCTTGGACACAATCCATAATTCACCCCTCCACTTT.

J is TRBJ1-1 and V is TRBV5-8; no reliable D call. The CDR3 spans 13 residues. Deletions cut 1 base from V and 3 bases from J, with 7 bases between. Germline loops: CDR1 SGHTS, CDR2 YDEGEE. CDR3 amino acids: CASSLYSDTEAFF. DNA of the CDR3: TGTGCCAGCAGCTTGTACAGTGACACTGAAGCTTTCTTT. Variable domain in full (rest from reference TRBV5-8 and TRBJ1-1): EAGVTQSPTHLIKTRGQQATLRCSPISGHTSVYWYQQALGLGLQFLLWYDEGEERNRGNFPPRFSGRQFPNYSSELNVNALELEDSALYLCASSLYSDTEAFFGQGTRLTVV.

J is TRBJ2-3 and V is TRBV18; 8 bases line up with TRBD2. The germline V gene has CDR1 KGHSH and CDR2 LQKENI. Unmatched junction bases numbered 8, after V lost 6 bases and J lost 3 bases. CDR3 length: 15 residues. The CDR3 region is CASSSGIAGTDTQYF. CDR3 bases: TGTGCCAGCTCTTCTGGGATAGCGGGGACAGATACGCAGTATTTT. Full variable domain (outside the CDR3, taken from reference TRBV18 and TRBJ2-3): NAGVMQNPRHLVRRRGQEARLRCSPMKGHSHVYWYRQLPEEGLKFMVYLQKENIIDESGMPKERFSAEFPKEGPSILRIQQVVRGDSAAYFCASSSGIAGTDTQYFGPGTRLTVL.

This clone was seen once. Other nucleotide sequences in the sample specify the same CDR3. This chain uses TRBV5-1 with TRBJ2-3; 11 nucleotides agree with TRBD1. The CDR3 runs 14 residues. The V gene end was trimmed by 4 bases and the J gene end by 6 bases; junction bases not matched to a gene: 4. Germline CDR1 and CDR2: SGHRS and YFSETQ. The CDR3 DNA sequence: TGCGCCAGCAGCCCGGGACAGGGGGGGGATACGCAGTATTTT. It encodes CASSPGQGGDTQYF.

Notes on this clone: One junction end does not reproduce the germline sequence, and a read error may be involved. The rearrangement joins TRBV7-3 to TRBJ2-2; no firm D call. The CDR3 is 14 residues long. Germline CDR1 reads SGHTA; CDR2 reads FQGTGA. CDR3 in DNA: TGTGCCAGCAGCCTAACAGTAGACACCGGGGAGCTGTTTTTT. Protein sequence: CASSLTVDTGELFF.

The chain is built from TRBV7-9 and TRBJ2-7; D remains unclear. V was shortened by 7 bases and J by 3 bases, with 10 bases between the two germline ends. This CDR3 is built from 12 residues. Germline lookup yields CDR1 SEHNR and CDR2 FQNEAQ (reference sequence). CDR3 in amino acids: CASTRGNYEQYF. DNA of the CDR3: TGTGCCAGCACCAGAGGAAACTACGAGCAGTACTTC.

The chain couples TRBV6-1 to TRBJ2-3; TRBD1 aligns across 7 bases. J gave up 2 bases and V 6 bases, and 5 bases lay outside the gene matches. Germline CDR1 reads MNHNS; CDR2 reads SASEGT. The CDR3 has 14 amino acids. CDR3: CASRNRGYTDTQYF. The CDR3 coding sequence is TGTGCCAGCAGGAACAGGGGATACACAGATACGCAGTATTTT.

This sequence joins TRBV5-4 and TRBJ2-7; tentatively, D is TRBD2 (5 bases). Germline lookup yields CDR1 SGHNT and CDR2 YYREEE (reference sequence). V dropped 3 bases and J dropped 0 bases, with 10 bases sitting between them. The CDR3 extends over 14 amino acids. CDR3 sequence (DNA): TGTGCCAGCAGCTCGGACTTTAGCTCCTACGAGCAGTACTTC. It is translated as CASSSDFSSYEQYF. Combining the CDR3 with reference TRBV5-4 and TRBJ2-7 gives the whole variable domain ETGVTQSPTHLIKTRGQQVTLRCSSQSGHNTVSWYQQALGQGPQFIFQYYREEENGRGNFPPRFSGLQFPNYSSELNVNALELDDSALYLCASSSDFSSYEQYFGPGTRLTVT.

The chain carries TRBV5-1 and TRBJ1-6; TRBD1 matches 9 bases. Looked up from germline, CDR1 is SGHRS and CDR2 is YFSETQ. Trimming cost V 3 bases and J 9 bases; bases outside gene matches: 7. The length of the CDR3 is 15 residues. CDR3 amino acids: CASSSGQGSFSPLHF. CDR3 nucleotides: TGCGCCAGCAGCTCTGGACAGGGGAGTTTTTCACCCCTCCACTTT.